The 18 T cell receptor beta chains below come from one sample, sequenced in a study of T-cell memory formation after mild COVID-19 (dated by TCRdb to the early 2020s). Library preparation used 5' RACE. Data came from an Illumina NovaSeq 6000. Using fastp trimming at Q25 and MiXCR clonotype assembly, TCRdb reanalyzed the public sequencing data and kept in-frame beta chains. Rows merge per CDR3 protein into single entries with the most common DNA and genes. This sample holds approximately 560,000 distinct CDR3 sequences; roughly 17% were observed only once. Of the sample, roughly 8% is held by the ten largest clones. The specimen was PBMCs or a T cell subset sorted from them (not recorded which). The receptors here all came from an adult woman who had mild COVID-19 (a few samples of this study predate the infection). The sample titles of this study are shuffled in the database, so cell type and time point are left out; the donor was told from shared clones.

V usage is TRBV29-1 and J usage is TRBJ2-5, with 11 bases matching TRBD1. The J segment lost 6 bases and the V segment lost 3 bases, leaving 9 bases of the junction unmatched. CDR1 and CDR2 from the germline V gene are SQVTM and ANQGSEA. The CDR3 is 15 amino acids. CDR3 sequence (DNA): TGCAGCGTTGATCCGCCCGGGACAGGGGGAAAGACCCAGTACTTC. Translation gives CSVDPPGTGGKTQYF.

This clonotype has just a few counts. The rearrangement uses TRBV7-3 and TRBJ2-7; possibly TRBD1 for D (6 bases). The germline V gene encodes CDR1 SGHTA and CDR2 FQGTGA. This CDR3 contains 13 residues. Trimming removed 0 bases from V and 6 bases from J, with 9 bases in between. CDR3 sequence: CASSLTRTAEQYF. For the CDR3, the DNA is TGTGCCAGCAGCTTAACGCGGACAGCCGAGCAGTACTTC.

The rearrangement joins TRBV5-4 to TRBJ2-2; TRBD2 is a possible D gene (6 bases). The germline V and J ends were trimmed by 5 bases and 6 bases, with 14 bases remaining between them. The germline V gene encodes CDR1 SGHNT and CDR2 YYREEE (reference sequence). The CDR3 extends over 14 amino acids. CDR3 loop: CASSSGEVSGELFF. The CDR3 DNA reads as TGTGCCAGCAGTTCCGGGGAGGTTTCCGGGGAGCTGTTTTTT. The full variable domain, rest sourced from reference TRBV5-4 and TRBJ2-2, is ETGVTQSPTHLIKTRGQQVTLRCSSQSGHNTVSWYQQALGQGPQFIFQYYREEENGRGNFPPRFSGLQFPNYSSELNVNALELDDSALYLCASSSGEVSGELFFGEGSRLTVL.

In this sample, this clonotype turned up a few times. The V gene is TRBV7-2, the J gene TRBJ2-7; tentatively, D is TRBD1 or TRBD2 (5 bases each). CDR3 length: 17 residues. Germline CDR1 reads SGHTA; CDR2 reads FQGNSA. With 5 bases removed from V and 1 base from J, the gap between germline ends came to 21 bases. The CDR3: CASSPLRGAGVSYEQYF. The CDR3 bases are TGTGCCAGCAGCCCGTTACGTGGGGCCGGGGTGTCCTACGAGCAGTACTTC.

This clonotype was observed at least ten times. V gene TRBV18 combines with J gene TRBJ1-1; tentative D call: TRBD1 (6 bases). The germline CDR1 and CDR2 sequences are KGHSH and LQKENI. Trimming cost V 3 bases and J 3 bases, with 20 bases left between them. The CDR3 contains 17 residues. The CDR3 nucleotides are TGTGCCAGCTCACCCAGGGGAGGCCTTAAGTCGGACACTGAAGCTTTCTTT. Its translation: CASSPRGGLKSDTEAFF.

V and J are TRBV20-1 and TRBJ2-5; maybe TRBD1 (6 bases). The V end was cut by 6 bases, the J end by 0 bases, with 17 bases between. Per the germline V gene, CDR1 is DFQATT and CDR2 is SNEGSKA (reference sequence). This CDR3 is built from 15 residues. CDR3 coding DNA: TGCAGTGCAAAGCGGACAGACCAGTACCAAGAGACCCAGTACTTC. Translated, it gives CSAKRTDQYQETQYF.

This clonotype was observed a few times. The chain links TRBV15 to TRBJ2-5; D possibly corresponds to TRBD2 (6 bases). The CDR3 extends over 13 amino acids. V was cut by 8 bases and J by 4 bases, with 14 bases left in between. Germline V gives CDR1 LNHNV, CDR2 YYDKDF (reference sequence). CDR3 protein: CATSEGWRETQYF. DNA for the CDR3: TGTGCCACCTCGGAGGGGTGGCGAGAGACCCAGTACTTC.

This clonotype was recorded many times. The gene calls are TRBV4-1 and TRBJ2-7, with 7 bases identical to TRBD1. J gave up 0 bases and V 4 bases, and 0 bases lay outside the gene matches. The CDR3 has 13 residues. Germline CDR1 is MGHRA and CDR2 is YSYEKL. The CDR3 is CASSRQGSYEQYF. As DNA, the CDR3 is TGCGCCAGCAGCCGACAGGGCTCCTACGAGCAGTACTTC.

The gene calls are TRBV7-8 and TRBJ2-7; maybe TRBD1 (5 bases). Trimming took off 5 bases at V and 6 bases at J, with 20 bases between the two ends. The germline gives CDR1 SGHVS, CDR2 FQNEAQ. The CDR3 is 15 residues long. As DNA, the CDR3 is TGTGCCAGCAGCACAACAGGCTTCACCCTCTCCGAGCAGTACTTC. The encoded protein is CASSTTGFTLSEQYF. Full variable domain (remainder filled in from reference TRBV7-8 and TRBJ2-7): GAGVSQSPRYKVAKRGQDVALRCDPISGHVSLFWYQQALGQGPEFLTYFQNEAQLDKSGLPSDRFFAERPEGSVSTLKIQRTQQEDSAVYLCASSTTGFTLSEQYFGPGTRLTVT.

This chain uses TRBV7-9 with TRBJ2-2; the D is unclear. This CDR3 spans 14 amino acids. V was shortened by 3 bases and J by 1 base, with 6 bases between the two germline ends. Germline assignment: CDR1 SEHNR and CDR2 FQNEAQ (reference sequence). The CDR3 is CASSFNKNTGELFF. CDR3 DNA: TGTGCCAGCAGCTTCAATAAGAACACCGGGGAGCTGTTTTTT.

This clonotype was seen many times. This chain links TRBV5-1 with TRBJ2-1; the D call may be TRBD1 or TRBD2 (5 bases each). CDR3 size: 15 residues. CDR1 SGHRS and CDR2 YFSETQ come from the germline V gene. Deletions cut 2 bases from V and 8 bases from J, with 17 bases between. The CDR3 protein is CASSFTRGVSDEQFF. For the CDR3, the DNA is TGCGCCAGCAGCTTTACGAGGGGCGTTAGCGATGAGCAGTTCTTC.

The rearrangement uses TRBV10-3 and TRBJ2-1; 8 bases align to TRBD2. From germline, CDR1 is ENHRY and CDR2 SYGVKD. The CDR3 has 14 residues. V trimming: 5 bases; J trimming: 6 bases; junction bases outside the gene matches: 6. The CDR3 DNA sequence: TGTGCCATCAGTTCCGGGACTAGGGGCAATGAGCAGTTCTTC. The encoded protein is CAISSGTRGNEQFF.

This clonotype was observed at least ten times. The chain combines TRBV5-1 with TRBJ2-1, with unresolved D. Germline V lookup: CDR1 SGHRS, CDR2 YFSETQ. The CDR3 has 13 residues. The V and J ends lost 0 bases and 4 bases respectively, with 5 bases between them. CDR3 in amino acids: CASSLGLYNEQFF. DNA of the CDR3: TGCGCCAGCAGCTTGGGGCTTTACAATGAGCAGTTCTTC. Using reference TRBV5-1 and TRBJ2-1 for the parts outside the CDR3, the full variable domain is KAGVTQTPRYLIKTRGQQVTLSCSPISGHRSVSWYQQTPGQGLQFLFEYFSETQRNKGNFPGRFSGRQFSNSRSEMNVSTLELGDSALYLCASSLGLYNEQFFGPGTRLTVL.

The table lists this clonotype with many counts. This chain joins TRBV12-3 or TRBV12-4 and TRBJ2-7; D might be TRBD2 (6 bases). V lost 5 bases and J lost 0, with 14 bases in between. The CDR3 contains 15 residues. The CDR3 DNA reads as TGTGCCAGCAGTGTGGGGGGTGGCGTCTCCTACGAGCAGTACTTC. Amino acids: CASSVGGGVSYEQYF.

The chain is built from TRBV6-2 or TRBV6-3 and TRBJ2-1, with D possibly matching TRBD1 (6 bases). This CDR3 has 18 residues. V was clipped by 2 bases and J by 7 bases, with 24 bases between them. Germline V gene data show CDR1 as MNHEY and CDR2 as SVGEGT. The CDR3 region is CASSYLGGAGHKQNEQFF. The CDR3, as DNA: TGTGCCAGCAGTTACCTTGGGGGCGCCGGGCATAAGCAAAATGAGCAGTTCTTC.

This rearrangement joins TRBV5-1 to TRBJ2-5; perhaps TRBD1 as D (5 bases). Germline lookup yields CDR1 SGHRS and CDR2 YFSETQ. V lost 0 bases to trimming and J lost 4 bases, with 10 bases between them. This CDR3 is built from 14 residues. This CDR3 reads CASSLGQPPETQYF. The CDR3 DNA is TGCGCCAGCAGCTTGGGACAGCCTCCAGAGACCCAGTACTTC.

This chain connects TRBV4-1 to TRBJ1-5, with TRBD1 matching over 7 bases. J gave up 0 bases and V 1 base, and 3 bases lay outside the gene matches. Germline lookup yields CDR1 MGHRA and CDR2 YSYEKL. The CDR3 totals 16 residues. CDR3 loop: CASSQGAGGSNQPQHF. In nucleotides, the CDR3 is TGCGCCAGCAGCCAAGGGGCAGGGGGTAGCAATCAGCCCCAGCATTTT.

V and J are TRBV20-1 and TRBJ1-6; possible D gene TRBD1, 5 bases. The CDR3 has 15 residues. Germline V CDR1 and CDR2: DFQATT, SNEGSKA (reference sequence). With 4 bases removed from V and 8 bases from J, the gap between germline ends came to 18 bases. In nucleotides, the CDR3 is TGCAGTGCTAAGAGTTGGGCAGGGAGAGATTCACCCCTCCACTTT. It yields the protein CSAKSWAGRDSPLHF.